The rows below give T cell receptor beta chains drawn from one sample of a study of cytomegalovirus exposure and HLA in healthy donors. Sequencing used immunoSEQ multiplex PCR; TCRdb keeps in-frame clones, though not all of them. Altogether roughly 220,000 clones are present, about 93% being singletons, with the ten largest covering approximately 1%. The sample comprised PBMCs. These receptors all stem from a young woman in good health and CMV-seronegative. CDR3s include the opening cysteine and the closing phenylalanine or tryptophan. The D gene is left open where the match is weak. Expanded clones are given a class, and other clones once, few, many or no size at all.

J	V	size	D	DNA	CDR3
TRBJ1-1	TRBV27	.	TRBD1	TGTGCCAGCAGTTCGAAAAAAAGGACAGGGATGAACACTGAAGCTTTCTTT	CASSSKKRTGMNTEAFF
TRBJ1-3	TRBV5-1	.	TRBD1	TGCGCCAGCAGCATCCGACAGGGCGCGGACACCATATATTTT	CASSIRQGADTIYF
TRBJ2-1	TRBV2	.	TRBD2	TGTGCCAGCAGTTCCGGGACTAGCTCCTACAATGAGCAGTTCTTC	CASSSGTSSYNEQFF
TRBJ2-7	TRBV30	.	.	TGTGCCTGGAGTGCATCATACGAGCAGTACTTC	CAWSASYEQYF
TRBJ2-3	TRBV2	.	.	TGTGCCAGCAGTGATGGGAGCCGGGCCACAGATACGCAGTATTTT	CASSDGSRATDTQYF
TRBJ2-7	TRBV7-8	.	TRBD1	TGTGCCAGCAGCTTAGCGCGTTCAGGACAGGGATCTTACGAGCAGTACTTC	CASSLARSGQGSYEQYF
TRBJ1-2	TRBV18	.	.	TGTGCCAGCTCACCACCTCTAATGCAGGGACTTTTCTACGGCTACACCTTC	CASSPPLMQGLFYGYTF
TRBJ2-5	TRBV7-6	.	TRBD1	TGTGCCAGCAGCTACACGCTTGGGACAGGGGATTCTCAAGAGACCCAGTACTTC	CASSYTLGTGDSQETQYF
TRBJ1-2	TRBV6-4	.	.	TGTGCCAGCAGTGACTCGAGCAGGGCGTATGGCTACACCTTC	CASSDSSRAYGYTF
TRBJ2-3	TRBV9	once	TRBD2	TGTGCCAGCAGCATAATAGCGGGAGGAAGGGCAGATACGCAGTATTTT	CASSIIAGGRADTQYF
TRBJ2-3	TRBV9	.	TRBD2	TGTGCCAGCAGCGTAGCTCCTAGCGGAGGCACAGATACGCAGTATTTT	CASSVAPSGGTDTQYF
TRBJ1-2	TRBV6-4	few	TRBD1	TGTGCCAGCAGCTCCGACAGGGAGACCTATGGCTACACCTTC	CASSSDRETYGYTF
TRBJ1-6	TRBV5-4	.	.	TGTGCCAGCAGCTTGAGCCTTAACAGGGTCTCCTATAATTCACCCCTCCACTTT	CASSLSLNRVSYNSPLHF
TRBJ2-1	TRBV5-4	.	.	TGTGCCAGCAGCCCCCCGGTGGGGAGCTCCTACAATGAGCAGTTCTTC	CASSPPVGSSYNEQFF
TRBJ2-1	TRBV6-1	.	TRBD1	TGTGCCAGCCACCACTGGGACAGGGGTTACAATGAGCAGTTCTTC	CASHHWDRGYNEQFF
TRBJ1-1	TRBV19	.	.	TGTGCCAGTAGTTACACCAACACTGAAGCTTTCTTT	CASSYTNTEAFF
TRBJ2-2	TRBV19	.	TRBD1	TGTGCCAGTCTGGGCGGGACAGGATATGGCGGGGAGCTGTTTTTT	CASLGGTGYGGELFF
TRBJ2-2	TRBV18	.	TRBD2	TGTGCCAGCTCACCGGTGAGCGGGACGAACACCGGGGAGCTGTTTTTT	CASSPVSGTNTGELFF
TRBJ1-5	TRBV5-6	.	.	TGTGCCAGCAGCGACTGGGAGGGCGGTTATCAGCCCCAGCATTTT	CASSDWEGGYQPQHF
TRBJ2-7	TRBV27	.	.	TGTGCCAGCATTAACGGGAGATTACCCTACGAGCAGTACTTC	CASINGRLPYEQYF
TRBJ2-2	TRBV2	few	.	TGTGCCAGCGTGGTCCCCGGTAGACTGTTTTTT	CASVVPGRLFF
TRBJ1-4	TRBV13	.	.	TGTGCCAGCAGCTTAGGACTCCATGGGGGCGGGAATGAAAAACTGTTTTTT	CASSLGLHGGGNEKLFF
TRBJ2-1	TRBV4-1	.	TRBD2	TGCGCCAGCAGCCAAGAGTCTAGCGGGAGGGCCGACGCCTACAATGAGCAGTTCTTC	CASSQESSGRADAYNEQFF
TRBJ1-2	TRBV27	.	.	TGTGCCAGCAGTTTTTTAATGGGACACCTTCTCTATGGCTACACCTTC	CASSFLMGHLLYGYTF
TRBJ2-4	TRBV4-1	.	.	TGCGCCAGCAGCCAGCTTGGATCGGGGATCGCAATAGCCAAAAACATTCAGTACTTC	CASSQLGSGIAIAKNIQYF
TRBJ2-2	TRBV14	.	TRBD1	TGTGCCAGCAGCCAAAGACAGGGGGCCACCGGGGAGCTGTTTTTT	CASSQRQGATGELFF
TRBJ2-5	TRBV9	.	TRBD2	TGTGCCAGCACAAGGTCTAGCGGGAGGGGAGAGACCCAGTACTTC	CASTRSSGRGETQYF
TRBJ1-5	TRBV28	.	.	TGTGCCAGCAGTTTATTGCGTCAGCCCCAGCATTTT	CASSLLRQPQHF
TRBJ1-1	TRBV29-1	.	.	TGCAGCGTTGAAGAACAGGCGAACACTGAAGCTTTCTTT	CSVEEQANTEAFF
TRBJ2-1	TRBV6-1	.	TRBD2	TGTGCCAGCACCCAGCGGGAGAACAATGAGCAGTTCTTC	CASTQRENNEQFF
TRBJ2-1	TRBV7-6	.	TRBD2	TGTGCCAGCAGTTCCCGTATGGTAGCGGGAGGGAATGAGCAGTTCTTC	CASSSRMVAGGNEQFF
TRBJ2-3	TRBV7-8	.	TRBD2	TGTGCCAGCAGCTCGACTAGCTCCCTCTACACAGATACGCAGTATTTT	CASSSTSSLYTDTQYF
TRBJ2-1	TRBV27	.	TRBD2	TGTGCCAGCGGACTAGCGGGTTTGTTTAATGAGCAGTTCTTC	CASGLAGLFNEQFF
TRBJ1-2	TRBV11-3	.	.	TGTGCCAGCAGTCTAGGGGGGGGTGGCTACACCTTC	CASSLGGGGYTF
TRBJ1-6	TRBV10-3	.	TRBD1	TGTGCCATCAGAGGACAGGGGAATTCACCCCTCCACTTT	CAIRGQGNSPLHF
TRBJ1-3	TRBV18	.	.	TGTGCCAGCTCACCGGGGGACACATTCTCTGGAAACACCATATATTTT	CASSPGDTFSGNTIYF
TRBJ2-5	TRBV11-2	.	TRBD2	TGTGCCAGCAGCCGGGGGGGGCAGCTATACCAAGAGACCCAGTACTTC	CASSRGGQLYQETQYF
TRBJ2-7	TRBV7-2	.	.	TGTGCCAGCAGCTTCAACTACGAGCAGTACTTC	CASSFNYEQYF
TRBJ2-7	TRBV7-8	.	.	TGTGCCAGCAGCTTAGTTTTGACAGACCCTCGCGAGCAGTACTTC	CASSLVLTDPREQYF
TRBJ2-5	TRBV6-6	.	.	TGTGCCAGCGGGCCGGACAAATTGGTCGAGACCCAGTACTTC	CASGPDKLVETQYF
TRBJ1-1	TRBV29-1	.	.	TGCAGCGTTGAAGGGGGGGTCACTGAAGCTTTCTTT	CSVEGGVTEAFF
TRBJ1-2	TRBV5-1	.	.	TGCGCCAGCAGCGATGACAGGATCCATGGCTACACCTTC	CASSDDRIHGYTF
TRBJ1-2	TRBV6-1	.	.	TGTGCCAGCAGTGAAGCTGGAAGGGGTAACTATGGCTACACCTTC	CASSEAGRGNYGYTF
TRBJ2-7	TRBV7-6	once	TRBD1	TGTGCCAGCAGCTTAGACCCCTTAAGAGGGGGCGGCTACGAGCAGTACTTC	CASSLDPLRGGGYEQYF
TRBJ2-1	TRBV6-1	once	.	TGTGCCAGCAGTGAGCTAGCGATCTACGATGAGCAGTTCTTC	CASSELAIYDEQFF
TRBJ1-4	TRBV7-9	.	TRBD1	TGTGCCAGCAGCGCGAGCGACAGGGGGCGAGATGAAAAACTGTTTTTT	CASSASDRGRDEKLFF
TRBJ2-2	TRBV9	.	.	TGTGCCAGCACCCTGGGGGCGACCAAGAACACCGGGGAGCTGTTTTTT	CASTLGATKNTGELFF
TRBJ2-3	TRBV11-2	.	TRBD2	TGTGCCAGCAGCGGACGCCTAGCGGGGCTCACAGATACGCAGTATTTT	CASSGRLAGLTDTQYF